These T cell receptor beta chains were read from a single sample in a study of CD8 T cells in ankylosing spondylitis. In TCRdb, the 5' RACE reads were re-called with MiXCR into one record per CDR3 protein. The data contain about 240,000 distinct CDR3 sequences, 20% to 30% of them singletons. Sequencing input: blood, either unsorted or a sorted T cell fraction (not recorded which). These receptors came from a male donor with ankylosing spondylitis or in good health (not recorded which). Each CDR3 is given with its conserved first and last residue. The D gene is left open where the match is weak. Size is stated for part of the rows, as once, few or many counts, or as a class when the clone is expanded.

j_gene	v_gene	d_gene	abundance	CDR3nt	CDR3aa
TRBJ2-3	TRBV2	.	many	TGTGCCAGCAGTCGGGAGAGTATAAGCACAGATACGCAGTATTTT	CASSRESISTDTQYF
TRBJ2-7	TRBV29-1	.	many	TGCAGCGTTGAGACAGCTTACGAGCAGTACTTC	CSVETAYEQYF
TRBJ2-7	TRBV20-1	TRBD2	many	TGCAGTGCTAGAGTAGGGGAGGGCGGGATCAGCTACGAGCAGTACTTC	CSARVGEGGISYEQYF
TRBJ1-5	TRBV6-5	TRBD1	.	TGTGCCAGCAGTTTCCGGGACAGGGGAGGGAATCAGCCCCAGCATTTT	CASSFRDRGGNQPQHF
TRBJ2-4	TRBV20-1	.	.	TGCAGTGCTCCATCATACATCGGGACTTTAGCCAAAAACATTCAGTACTTC	CSAPSYIGTLAKNIQYF
TRBJ1-4	TRBV12-3/TRBV12-4	.	many	TGTGCCAGCAGTCGACGGTTCACTAATGAAAAACTGTTTTTT	CASSRRFTNEKLFF
TRBJ2-1	TRBV6-1	TRBD1	few	TGTGCCAGCAGGGAGCCGGGACAGGGATTTAGGCAGTTCTTC	CASREPGQGFRQFF
TRBJ2-6	TRBV5-6	.	.	TGTGCCAGCAGCGGGGAGATCGACGTCCTGACTTTC	CASSGEIDVLTF
TRBJ2-7	TRBV6-1	.	many	TGTGCCAGCAGTGAAGCTCGGGACTACGAGCAGTACTTC	CASSEARDYEQYF
TRBJ1-2	TRBV20-1	TRBD1	many	TGCAGTGCTAGGGACAGGGGGCTTGGCTACACCTTC	CSARDRGLGYTF
TRBJ2-5	TRBV10-3	TRBD2	.	TGTGCCGGGAGCGGGGGGAACCAAGAGACCCAGTACTTC	CAGSGGNQETQYF
TRBJ2-2	TRBV6-5	.	.	TGTGCCAGCAGTTACTTATCGAACACCGGGGAGCTGTTTTTT	CASSYLSNTGELFF
TRBJ2-7	TRBV27	.	many	TGTGCCAGCAGTCTACGGGACACCGGCTCCTACGAGCAGTACTTC	CASSLRDTGSYEQYF
TRBJ1-2	TRBV5-1	.	many	TGCGCCAGCAGCGAGGACGGAGACTATGGCTACACCTTC	CASSEDGDYGYTF
TRBJ2-6	TRBV12-3/TRBV12-4	.	.	TGTGCCAGCAGTTTAAGGCAATGGGCTATGGTCATCCCCTCTGGGGCCAACGTCCTGATTTTC	CASSLRQWAMVIPSGANVLIF
TRBJ2-4	TRBV12-3/TRBV12-4	.	.	TGTGCCAGCAGTCCCCAGGGCGGGGAAGGCAAAAACATTCAGTACTTC	CASSPQGGEGKNIQYF
TRBJ2-4	TRBV20-1	.	.	TGCAGTGCCCGCGACCTAGCCAAAAACATTCAGTACTTC	CSARDLAKNIQYF
TRBJ2-1	TRBV6-5	.	.	TGTGCCAGCAGTTACAGGGGGAAATATTACAATGAGCAGTTCTTC	CASSYRGKYYNEQFF
TRBJ2-3	TRBV7-6	.	few	TGTGCCAGCAGCTTAATGCTGTCAGATACGCAGTATTTT	CASSLMLSDTQYF
TRBJ2-7	TRBV12-3/TRBV12-4	TRBD2	.	TGTGCCAGCAGTGGACTAGCGGGCTACGAGCAGTACTTC	CASSGLAGYEQYF
TRBJ2-1	TRBV29-1	.	many	TGCAGCGTTGAAGAGTGGAGACAGGAATACAATGAGCAGTTCTTC	CSVEEWRQEYNEQFF
TRBJ1-6	TRBV20-1	TRBD1	few	TGCAGTGCTGGTCAACAGGGGACTAATTCACCCCTCCACTTT	CSAGQQGTNSPLHF
TRBJ2-5	TRBV27	.	many	TGTGCCAGCAGTTTAACCCCCGGGTGGCAAGAGACCCAGTACTTC	CASSLTPGWQETQYF
TRBJ2-3	TRBV30	TRBD2	few	TGTGCCTGGAGTGTTGGGGCAGGGAGGGCAGATACGCAGTATTTT	CAWSVGAGRADTQYF
TRBJ1-1	TRBV11-2	.	many	TGTGCCAGCAGCAGACGCCCACTGAACACTGAAGCTTTCTTT	CASSRRPLNTEAFF
TRBJ2-5	TRBV20-1	.	.	TGCAGTGCTAGAGATCCGGGTCAGGGGGAGACCCAGTACTTC	CSARDPGQGETQYF
TRBJ2-1	TRBV2	TRBD2	few	TGTGCCAGCATCGGAGAGCGGGGGGCCTACAATGAGCAGTTCTTC	CASIGERGAYNEQFF
TRBJ2-1	TRBV20-1	.	many	TGCAGTGCTAGACCGCTAGTTGCCGTTTATGAGCAGTTCTTC	CSARPLVAVYEQFF
TRBJ2-1	TRBV4-2	.	few	TGTGCCAGCACCAACTCCCTTAAAGGACCCAAAAGGCAGTTCTTC	CASTNSLKGPKRQFF
TRBJ2-7	TRBV20-1	TRBD1	.	TGCAGTGCTAGAGATCGACAGGGAAAACACTACGAGCAGTACTTC	CSARDRQGKHYEQYF
TRBJ2-5	TRBV24-1	.	.	TGTGCCACCAGCGACCAGAAAACAGGGAGGGAGACCCAGTACTTC	CATSDQKTGRETQYF
TRBJ2-7	TRBV20-1	.	.	TGCAGTGCCAAGTCCGGCGACGAGCAGTACTTC	CSAKSGDEQYF
TRBJ2-3	TRBV7-8	.	.	TGTGCCAGCAGCTTATTGTTTCGGTCTAGCACAGATACGCAGTATTTT	CASSLLFRSSTDTQYF
TRBJ2-1	TRBV20-1	.	.	TGCAGTGCTAGAGTCGGGGGTCATGAGCAGTTCTTC	CSARVGGHEQFF
TRBJ2-7	TRBV10-3	.	.	TGTGCCACACGGTCCCTAGCCGGACCCTCCTCCGAGCAGTACTTC	CATRSLAGPSSEQYF
TRBJ2-2	TRBV2	TRBD1	many	TGTGCCAGCCAAGGGACAGGGAGGGGTATCAACACCGGGGAGCTGTTTTTT	CASQGTGRGINTGELFF
TRBJ2-5	TRBV20-1	TRBD1	few	TGCAGTGCCGGGGGGACAGGGGAGACCCAGTACTTC	CSAGGTGETQYF
TRBJ2-1	TRBV20-1	TRBD1	few	TGCAGTGGACAGGGGGCCAGGAATGAGCAGTTCTTC	CSGQGARNEQFF
TRBJ1-6	TRBV20-1	.	many	TGCAGTGCTCCGGAGGTGGGGAACCTTGGTTCACCCCTCCACTTT	CSAPEVGNLGSPLHF
TRBJ2-1	TRBV9	.	many	TGTGCCAGCAGCCTAAAAGGAACTAGTGGTAGTAATGAGCAGTTCTTC	CASSLKGTSGSNEQFF
TRBJ2-7	TRBV6-5	TRBD1	.	TGTGCCAGCAGTTCCCATCAGGACAGGGGAAGCGAGCAGTACTTC	CASSSHQDRGSEQYF
TRBJ2-2	TRBV19	.	.	TGTGCCAGTAGGAGAGCCCTAGCGAACACCGGGGAGCTGTTTTTT	CASRRALANTGELFF
TRBJ2-7	TRBV5-1	TRBD1	.	TGCGCCAGCAGCACCTACGGGACAGGGACCCCCTACGAGCAGTACTTC	CASSTYGTGTPYEQYF
TRBJ2-1	TRBV5-1	.	many	TGCGCCAGCCTTCCCCGTTTGGGTGGTGTCCTGGGGAATGAGCAGTTCTTC	CASLPRLGGVLGNEQFF
TRBJ2-1	TRBV7-9	TRBD1	.	TGTGCCAGCAGCGGGGACAGGGACTATGAGCAGTTCTTC	CASSGDRDYEQFF
TRBJ1-4	TRBV5-1	.	many	TGCGCCAGCAGCTCGATGCCCTCAATGGGGGAAAAACTGTTTTTT	CASSSMPSMGEKLFF
TRBJ1-5	TRBV15	.	once	TGTGCCACCAGCAGAGGGGAGAGCAATCAGCCCCAGCATTTT	CATSRGESNQPQHF
TRBJ2-3	TRBV12-3/TRBV12-4	.	.	TGTGCCAGCAGTTTAGCGCCACTCTCAGATACGCAGTATTTT	CASSLAPLSDTQYF
TRBJ2-7	TRBV5-5	TRBD1	many	TGTGCCAGCAGCTTATCGGGACAGGGGTACGAGCAGTACTTC	CASSLSGQGYEQYF
TRBJ2-5	TRBV2	.	.	TGTGCCAGCAGTGCTGTCAGGGGCGGAGAGACCCAGTACTTC	CASSAVRGGETQYF
TRBJ2-5	TRBV6-5	.	few	TGTGCCAGCAGTTACTCTCTGGGACAAGAGACCCAGTACTTC	CASSYSLGQETQYF
TRBJ2-7	TRBV18	TRBD1	.	TGTGCCAGCTCCCCCGGGACAGGGGACCTATACGAGCAGTACTTC	CASSPGTGDLYEQYF
TRBJ2-1	TRBV3-1	.	few	TGTGCCAGCAGCCAAGATAAAGGGAATGAGCAGTTCTTC	CASSQDKGNEQFF
TRBJ1-2	TRBV4-1	TRBD1	many	TGCGCCAGCAGCCAAGGGGGGGGACAGGGAAACTATGGCTACACCTTC	CASSQGGGQGNYGYTF
TRBJ1-2	TRBV27	TRBD1	many	TGTGCCAGCAGTGGTTCTCCAGGGGGCTGGGGGGCTCCCTATGGCTACACCTTC	CASSGSPGGWGAPYGYTF